Below, 20 T cell receptor beta chains from the same sample are listed, as sequenced in a study of graft-versus-host responses after intestinal transplantation. Here immunoSEQ multiplex PCR was the method, and the copy in TCRdb shows in-frame clones only, minus some. The sample lists about 120,000 clones; 90% were seen once. Antigens for these TCRs are unknown. The sequencing used unstimulated CD4+ T cells sorted from spleen or lymph node cells, collected before intestinal transplant. The receptors shown here come from a human donor who received an intestinal transplant.

The chain links TRBV4-3 to TRBJ1-3; D remains ambiguous. CDR1 LGHNA and CDR2 YSLEER come from the germline V gene. The CDR3 has 20 residues. V dropped 5 bases and J dropped 0 bases, with 26 bases sitting between them. The CDR3 sequence: CASSSHPPAVTRVSGNTIYF. Here the CDR3 DNA reads TGCGCCAGCAGCTCACACCCCCCGGCGGTGACGCGGGTCTCTGGAAACACCATATATTTT.

The chain recombines TRBV6-1 with TRBJ1-2; D remains unclear. The CDR3 sequence is 11 residues long. The germline V gene has CDR1 MNHNS and CDR2 SASEGT. V was clipped by 2 bases and J by 8 bases, with 6 bases between them. Here the CDR3 DNA reads TGTGCCAGCAGTGAACGAGTGGGCTACACCTTC. Residues: CASSERVGYTF.

This clone has more than one count but fewer than ten. The V gene is TRBV6-5, the J gene TRBJ2-7; TRBD1 aligns across 9 bases. This CDR3 has 14 amino acids. Trimming at V came to 2 bases and at J to 4 bases, leaving 3 bases not matched to a gene. Looked up from germline, CDR1 is MNHEY and CDR2 is SVGAGI. CDR3 DNA: TGTGCCAGCAGTTACGGGACAGGGAATTACGAGCAGTACTTC. Amino acids: CASSYGTGNYEQYF.

The chain employs TRBV19 and TRBJ1-2, with 8 bases fitting TRBD1. Germline assignment: CDR1 LNHDA and CDR2 SQIVND (reference sequence). CDR3 length: 16 amino acids. The trim removed 3 bases at V and 4 bases at J, leaving 10 bases unmatched. DNA for the CDR3: TGTGCCAGTAGTATTGACAGGGGCCGCCCTAGCTATGGCTACACCTTC. It specifies CASSIDRGRPSYGYTF.

The J gene is TRBJ1-5, the V gene TRBV5-1; weak D call: TRBD1 (5 bases). CDR1 and CDR2 from the germline V gene are SGHRS and YFSETQ. The CDR3 length is 15 residues. Trimming stripped 4 bases from V and 4 bases from J, with 15 bases between. Here the CDR3 reads CASSPGTEDNQPQHF. As DNA, the CDR3 is TGCGCCAGCAGCCCTGGGACTGAGGATAATCAGCCCCAGCATTTT.

This clone came up a few times. This sequence joins TRBV6-5 and TRBJ2-7; 10 positions agree with TRBD1. CDR1 is MNHEY, CDR2 SVGAGI, per germline. The CDR3 sequence is 13 residues long. V was pared by 5 bases and J by 5 bases, with 3 bases of the junction left unmatched. This CDR3 reads CASSRTGGHEQYF. CDR3 coding DNA: TGTGCCAGCAGTAGGACAGGGGGACACGAGCAGTACTTC.

The chain has TRBV28 and TRBJ1-5; 7 positions agree with TRBD1. V dropped 7 bases and J dropped 5; count of bases not matched to a gene: 11. The V gene's germline CDR1 is MDHEN and CDR2 SYDVKM. This CDR3 spans 15 amino acids. The CDR3 is CASIPLGTAYQPQHF. In DNA, the CDR3 is TGTGCCAGCATACCACTCGGGACAGCCTATCAGCCCCAGCATTTT.

This rearrangement joins TRBV29-1 to TRBJ2-1; 9 positions match TRBD1. V gave up 4 bases and J gave up 14 bases; unmatched junction bases: 18. Germline CDR1 and CDR2: SQVTM and ANQGSEA. This CDR3 is built from 15 residues. CDR3 residues: CSVVLGQGRSDGKFF. The CDR3 DNA sequence: TGCAGCGTTGTCCTGGGACAGGGCAGAAGCGATGGGAAGTTCTTC.

This clone was found once. V usage is TRBV28 and J usage is TRBJ2-7, with 9 bases that match TRBD1. V lost 5 bases, J lost 4 bases, and 9 bases stayed unmatched. This CDR3 comprises 15 residues. Germline lookup yields CDR1 MDHEN and CDR2 SYDVKM. The chain's CDR3 is CASSAPGQGDYEQYF. The CDR3 DNA follows: TGTGCCAGCAGTGCGCCGGGACAGGGTGATTACGAGCAGTACTTC.

The chain uses TRBV7-2 and TRBJ2-7; 9 nucleotides align to TRBD1. J lost 6 bases, V lost 1 base, and 4 bases had no gene match. In germline, CDR1 is SGHTA, CDR2 FQGNSA. There are 14 residues in the CDR3. The CDR3 region has the DNA TGTGCCAGCAGCTTAGAGACGACAGGGGGCGAGCAGTACTTC. Amino acid sequence: CASSLETTGGEQYF.

This chain connects TRBV7-2 to TRBJ2-3; D call uncertain. Germline V gene sequence: CDR1 SGHTA, CDR2 FQGNSA. This CDR3 region has 16 residues. Trimming left V 2 bases short and J 0 bases short, with 12 bases between. CDR3 in amino acids: CASSLYEFRSTDTQYF. CDR3 bases: TGTGCCAGCAGCTTATACGAGTTTCGTAGCACAGATACGCAGTATTTT. Full variable domain (missing parts from reference TRBV7-2 and TRBJ2-3): GAGVSQSPSNKVTEKGKDVELRCDPISGHTALYWYRQSLGQGLEFLIYFQGNSAPDKSGLPSDRFSAERTGGSVSTLTIQRTQQEDSAVYLCASSLYEFRSTDTQYFGPGTRLTVL.

This chain connects TRBV19 to TRBJ1-3; D not certain. This CDR3 is 15 amino acids long. V was cut by 1 base and J by 0 bases, with 7 bases left in between. Germline-derived CDR1 and CDR2 are LNHDA and SQIVND (reference sequence). The DNA of the CDR3 is TGTGCCAGTAGTATAGCACGGGGCTCTGGAAACACCATATATTTT. Protein sequence: CASSIARGSGNTIYF.

V gene TRBV18 combines with J gene TRBJ2-2, with 7 bases aligning to TRBD1. The V and J ends lost 2 bases and 5 bases, in that order; junction bases with no gene match: 8. The CDR3 sequence is 16 residues long. The germline V gene has CDR1 KGHSH and CDR2 LQKENI. This CDR3 is CASSPGNDRVTGELFF. For the CDR3, the DNA is TGTGCCAGCTCACCAGGAAACGACAGGGTGACCGGGGAGCTGTTTTTT.

This clone was observed a handful of times. The genes are TRBV5-1 and TRBJ1-1; TRBD1 is a possible D gene (5 bases). V was trimmed by 0 bases and J by 6 bases, leaving 15 bases between them. Germline V CDR1 and CDR2: SGHRS, YFSETQ. CDR3 length equals 15 residues. This CDR3 reads CASSLVNGGEAEAFF. In DNA, the CDR3 is TGCGCCAGCAGCTTGGTTAATGGAGGGGAGGCTGAAGCTTTCTTT.

The rearrangement uses TRBV10-3 and TRBJ2-3, with 13 positions matching TRBD2. Germline loops: CDR1 ENHRY, CDR2 SYGVKD. The CDR3 is 15 amino acids. Unmatched junction bases numbered 1, after V lost 6 bases and J lost 1 base. The CDR3 nucleotides read TGTGCCATCAGCGGGACTAGCGGGGGCACAGATACGCAGTATTTT. This translates into CAISGTSGGTDTQYF.

The rearrangement joins TRBV28 to TRBJ1-2, with a weak D call TRBD1 (6 bases). Germline V gene sequence: CDR1 MDHEN, CDR2 SYDVKM. Trimming shortened V by 6 bases and J by 4 bases, and 24 bases separated the two germline ends. CDR3 length: 17 amino acids. The CDR3 DNA reads as TGTGCCAGCAGCACAAGTCAGAGGGCAGGGGCGTCCTATGGCTACACCTTC. It is translated as CASSTSQRAGASYGYTF.

The chain recombines TRBV10-1 with TRBJ2-1; TRBD1 is a possible D gene (5 bases). Trimming took 5 bases from V and 8 from J, leaving 22 bases between them. The V gene's germline CDR1 is WNHNN and CDR2 SYGVQD (reference sequence). This CDR3 is built from 16 residues. The CDR3 sequence: CASSRGSLVGRDEQFF. CDR3 sequence (DNA): TGCGCCAGCAGTAGGGGTAGTCTAGTGGGTCGGGATGAGCAGTTCTTC.

J is TRBJ1-1 and V is TRBV19, with 9 bases lining up with TRBD1. Trimming took 4 bases from V and 4 from J; bases not matched to a gene: 7. Germline V lookup: CDR1 LNHDA, CDR2 SQIVND (reference sequence). The CDR3 covers 15 residues. CDR3 sequence: CASSKWTGVGTEAFF. As DNA, the CDR3 is TGTGCCAGTAGTAAATGGACAGGGGTGGGCACTGAAGCTTTCTTT.

This chain joins TRBV7-6 and TRBJ1-5, with 9 nucleotides matching TRBD1. The CDR3 spans 15 residues. Germline V CDR1 and CDR2: SGHVS, FNYEAQ. Trimming removed 1 base from V and 4 bases from J; junction bases left unmatched: 2. The CDR3 reads CASSLGDRENQPQHF. CDR3 in DNA: TGTGCCAGCAGCTTAGGGGACAGGGAAAATCAGCCCCAGCATTTT.

The rearrangement uses TRBV9 and TRBJ1-4; TRBD1 matches at 7 bases. Germline-derived CDR1 and CDR2 are SGDLS and YYNGEE. The CDR3 totals 18 residues. With V trimmed by 3 bases and J by 0 bases, 11 bases remained unmatched. CDR3 in amino acids: CASSGRDRDDPTNEKLFF. CDR3 nucleotides: TGTGCCAGCAGCGGCCGGGACAGAGACGATCCAACTAATGAAAAACTGTTTTTT.